This is a list of T cell receptor beta chains from one sample in a study of cytomegalovirus exposure and HLA in healthy donors. Profiling relied on immunoSEQ multiplex PCR, and the TCRdb table lists in-frame clones only, not all of them. The sample consists of tens of thousands of clones, roughly 96% of them appearing once. The source material was PBMCs. The receptors come from a man aged 18 to 30 in good health and CMV-seronegative. Each CDR3 is given with its conserved first and last residue. A D gene is named only where the DNA matches it firmly. Not all rows give a size; the values are once, few, many and, for expanded clones, a class.

>TRBD2|TRBJ2-1|TRBV5-1|-
CASSLAVTSGPSSYNEQFF
TGCGCCAGCAGCTTGGCCGTGACTAGCGGGCCCAGCTCCTACAATGAGCAGTTCTTC
>-|TRBJ1-5|TRBV2|-
CASQSSGTYRPQHF
TGTGCCAGCCAATCTTCTGGGACATATCGGCCCCAGCATTTT
>-|TRBJ1-3|TRBV28|-
CASSLWAAGNTIYF
TGTGCCAGCAGTTTATGGGCAGCTGGAAACACCATATATTTT
>TRBD2|TRBJ2-7|TRBV11-2|-
CASRQPSGTRPYEQYF
TGTGCCAGCAGGCAACCGTCCGGGACTAGACCCTACGAGCAGTACTTC
>-|TRBJ1-1|TRBV28|-
CASQGFKGLNTEAFF
TGTGCCAGCCAAGGGTTTAAGGGACTTAACACTGAAGCTTTCTTT
>-|TRBJ2-5|TRBV30|-
CAWGGARLRQETQYF
TGTGCCTGGGGGGGGGCCAGACTTCGCCAAGAGACCCAGTACTTC
>-|TRBJ2-1|TRBV4-1|-
CASSQVNSGRDYNEQFF
TGCGCCAGCAGCCAAGTGAATAGCGGCAGGGACTACAATGAGCAGTTCTTC
>-|TRBJ2-3|TRBV7-9|-
CASSLDLTGTDTQYF
TGTGCCAGCAGCTTAGACCTGACTGGCACAGATACGCAGTATTTT
>-|TRBJ2-3|TRBV11-2|-
CASRLTAFLSTDTQYF
TGTGCCAGCAGACTGACTGCGTTTCTTAGCACAGATACGCAGTATTTT
>-|TRBJ1-1|TRBV28|-
CASSTDMVSEAFF
TGTGCCAGCAGTACTGACATGGTTTCCGAAGCTTTCTTT
>TRBD1|TRBJ1-2|TRBV18|once
CASSPGTEHGYTF
TGTGCCAGCTCACCCGGGACAGAACATGGCTACACCTTC
>TRBD1|TRBJ2-3|TRBV10-3|-
CANQQGDTDTQYF
TGTGCCAACCAACAGGGGGACACAGATACGCAGTATTTT
>TRBD2|TRBJ2-7|TRBV7-9|-
CASSLIRAGGPYEQYF
TGTGCCAGCAGCTTAATCCGAGCGGGAGGACCCTACGAGCAGTACTTC
>-|TRBJ2-4|TRBV4-2|-
CASSRELAEAKNIQYF
TGTGCCAGCAGCCGGGAATTAGCGGAAGCCAAAAACATTCAGTACTTC